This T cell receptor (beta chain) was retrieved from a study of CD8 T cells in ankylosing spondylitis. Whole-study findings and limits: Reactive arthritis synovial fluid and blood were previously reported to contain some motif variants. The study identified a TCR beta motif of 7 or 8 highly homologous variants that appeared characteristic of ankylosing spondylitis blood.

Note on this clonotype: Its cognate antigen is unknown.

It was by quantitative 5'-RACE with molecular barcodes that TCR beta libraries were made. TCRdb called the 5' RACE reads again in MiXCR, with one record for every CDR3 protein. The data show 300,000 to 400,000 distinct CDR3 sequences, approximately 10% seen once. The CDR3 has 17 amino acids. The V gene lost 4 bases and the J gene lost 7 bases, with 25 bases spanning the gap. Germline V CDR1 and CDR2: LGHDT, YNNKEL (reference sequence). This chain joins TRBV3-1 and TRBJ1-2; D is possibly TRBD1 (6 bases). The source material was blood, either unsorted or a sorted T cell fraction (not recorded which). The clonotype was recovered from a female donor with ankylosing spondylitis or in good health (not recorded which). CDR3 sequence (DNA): TGTGCCAGCAGCCCAAGATCTCCTCGGGCCATAGGGGGTGGCTACACCTTC. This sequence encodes CASSPRSPRAIGGGYTF. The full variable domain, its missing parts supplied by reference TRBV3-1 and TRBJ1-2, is DTAVSQTPKYLVTQMGNDKSIKCEQNLGHDTMYWYKQDSKKFLKIMFSYNNKELIINETVPNRFSPKSPDKAHLNLHINSLELGDSAVYFCASSPRSPRAIGGGYTFGSGTRLTVV.